This T cell receptor (beta chain) was sequenced for a study of OX40 agonist ivuxolimab in advanced cancers. Study summary: Ivuxolimab, an agonistic anti-OX40 (CD134) antibody, was given to patients.

Findings of the study overall: CD8+ T cells were the subset that, on average, had more expanded clones than CD4+. Those patients achieving a partial response at 0.1-3.0 mg/kg showed among the lowest clonal expansion.

Worth noting for this clone: Its antigen remains unknown.

The repertoire was sequenced with immunoSEQ multiplex PCR; TCRdb's copy has only in-frame clones and lacks some. The sample shows 45,000 to 60,000 clones, around 80% of them seen only once. Sampling times: baseline, cycle 4 day 1, cycle 7 day 1. V was pared by 7 bases and J by 2 bases, with 4 bases between. The CDR3 consists of 12 residues. Germline V gene data show CDR1 as SGHRS and CDR2 as YFSETQ. The sequence was obtained from an adult with an advanced solid tumor such as melanoma, head and neck, liver or kidney cancer. The sample in question was CD4+ or CD8+ T cells sorted from blood, obtained in a trial of the OX40 agonist ivuxolimab. The chain has TRBV5-1 and TRBJ2-6; D is unclear. The CDR3 loop reads CASGAGANVLTF. The CDR3 nucleotides read TGCGCCAGCGGCGCTGGGGCCAACGTCCTGACTTTC.